One sample yielded the 26 T cell receptor beta chains listed below, sequenced in a study of shared clonotypes between healthy human individuals. Clones were sequenced by immunoSEQ multiplex PCR, and TCRdb holds only the in-frame ones, with some missing. The data show around 940,000 clones, 76% seen once. Sequenced material: memory CD4+ T cells sorted from blood. Documented subset: CD45RA-negative fraction. Receptors originate from a man between 18 and 35 years old in good health.

CDR3 nucleotide sequence: TGTGCCAGCAGCACAACAGGGGGCGCGTACGAGCAGTACTTC. Its translation is CASSTTGGAYEQYF. The genes are TRBV28 and TRBJ2-7; 9 nucleotides align to TRBD1. Trimming at V came to 6 bases and at J to 4 bases, leaving 7 bases not matched to a gene. The CDR3 is 14 residues long. CDR1 MDHEN and CDR2 SYDVKM come from the germline V gene. Full variable domain (rest looked up from reference TRBV28 and TRBJ2-7): DVKVTQSSRYLVKRTGEKVFLECVQDMDHENMFWYRQDPGLGLRLIYFSYDVKMKEKGDIPEGYSVSREKKERFSLILESASTNQTSMYLCASSTTGGAYEQYFGPGTRLTVT.

The chain is built from TRBV10-3 and TRBJ2-3; TRBD2 matches at 9 bases. The germline V gene has CDR1 ENHRY and CDR2 SYGVKD. The V gene end was trimmed by 4 bases and the J gene end by 1 base; junction bases not matched to a gene: 0. This CDR3 comprises 14 residues. The CDR3 coding sequence is TGTGCCATCAGTGCTAGCGGGGGCACAGATACGCAGTATTTT. Amino acid sequence: CAISASGGTDTQYF.

V usage is TRBV5-5 and J usage is TRBJ2-5; the D call may be TRBD1 or TRBD2 (5 bases each). The CDR3 is 16 residues long. V was trimmed by 4 bases and J by 0 bases, leaving 16 bases between them. In germline, CDR1 is SGHKS, CDR2 YYEKEE (reference sequence). DNA of the CDR3: TGTGCCAGCAGCCCCCAACGGGGCCTTTACCAAGAGACCCAGTACTTC. Translating it yields CASSPQRGLYQETQYF. Together with reference TRBV5-5 and TRBJ2-5, the CDR3 gives the full variable domain: DAGVTQSPTHLIKTRGQQVTLRCSPISGHKSVSWYQQVLGQGPQFIFQYYEKEERGRGNFPDRFSARQFPNYSSELNVNALLLGDSALYLCASSPQRGLYQETQYFGPGTRLLVL.

The chain couples TRBV27 to TRBJ1-2, with D perhaps TRBD1 (6 bases). Germline lookup yields CDR1 MNHEY and CDR2 SMNVEV (reference sequence). The CDR3 is made up of 14 amino acids. Trimming shortened V by 7 bases and J by 0 bases, and 12 bases separated the two germline ends. The CDR3 bases are TGTGCCAGCAACAAGGACAGTTCTAACTATGGCTACACCTTC. Protein product: CASNKDSSNYGYTF.

The gene calls are TRBV30 and TRBJ2-7, with 9 bases aligning to TRBD1. The trim removed 8 bases at V and 5 bases at J, leaving 10 bases unmatched. The germline V gene encodes CDR1 GTSNPN and CDR2 SVGIG (reference sequence). The CDR3 is 13 residues long. CDR3 nucleotides: TGTGCCGGTTACCGGGACAGGGCCCACGAGCAGTACTTC. Translating gives CAGYRDRAHEQYF. Filled out from reference TRBV30 and TRBJ2-7, the complete variable domain reads SQTIHQWPATLVQPVGSPLSLECTVEGTSNPNLYWYRQAAGRGLQLLFYSVGIGQISSEVPQNLSASRPQDRQFILSSKKLLLSDSGFYLCAGYRDRAHEQYFGPGTRLTVT.

The chain carries TRBV20-1 and TRBJ2-7; D gene uncertain. This CDR3 contains 11 residues. The germline V gene has CDR1 DFQATT and CDR2 SNEGSKA (reference sequence). Trimming took 0 bases from V and 6 from J, leaving 6 bases between them. CDR3 loop: CSARDWPEQYF. In DNA form, the CDR3 reads TGCAGTGCTAGAGACTGGCCCGAGCAGTACTTC.

The CDR3 DNA follows: TGTGCCTGGAGTGGGTGGGGGCGAGAAAAACTGTTTTTT. Translating gives CAWSGWGREKLFF. The chain carries TRBV30 and TRBJ1-4, with D perhaps TRBD1 (6 bases). The length of the CDR3 is 13 residues. Between the trimmed V and J ends, which lost 1 base and 8 bases, there was a span of 11 bases. The germline V gene has CDR1 GTSNPN and CDR2 SVGIG (reference sequence).

This clone was counted only a few times. The chain recombines TRBV9 with TRBJ1-4; tentatively, D is TRBD1 (5 bases). The CDR3 totals 16 residues. Germline lookup yields CDR1 SGDLS and CDR2 YYNGEE. With 4 bases removed from V and 8 bases from J, the gap between germline ends came to 21 bases. CDR3 protein: CASSPRGVMGGEKLFF. The CDR3 DNA sequence: TGTGCCAGCAGCCCCCGGGGGGTAATGGGTGGCGAAAAACTGTTTTTT.

This clone occurred a few times. The CDR3 here is CASSALYEQYF. The DNA of the CDR3 is TGTGCCAGCAGTGCCCTCTACGAGCAGTACTTC. The V call is TRBV25-1, the J call TRBJ2-7; D is undetermined. Germline-derived CDR1 and CDR2 are MGHDK and SYGVNS. The CDR3 length is 11 residues. Trimming stripped 4 bases from V and 3 bases from J, with 4 bases between.

V and J are TRBV28 and TRBJ1-1; possibly TRBD1 for D (5 bases). There are 14 residues in the CDR3. Germline CDR1 reads MDHEN; CDR2 reads SYDVKM. V lost 5 bases and J lost 1, with 11 bases in between. DNA for the CDR3: TGTGCCAGCAGTCACAGGAGTTGGAACACTGAAGCTTTCTTT. Translating it yields CASSHRSWNTEAFF. Using reference TRBV28 and TRBJ1-1 for the parts outside the CDR3, the full variable domain is DVKVTQSSRYLVKRTGEKVFLECVQDMDHENMFWYRQDPGLGLRLIYFSYDVKMKEKGDIPEGYSVSREKKERFSLILESASTNQTSMYLCASSHRSWNTEAFFGQGTRLTVV.

The rearrangement joins TRBV19 to TRBJ2-7; no definite D call. The V gene's germline CDR1 is LNHDA and CDR2 SQIVND (reference sequence). The CDR3 has 15 amino acids. V dropped 3 bases and J dropped 0 bases, with 12 bases sitting between them. The CDR3 nucleotides read TGTGCCAGTAGTATCACGATGGGCAGCTCCTACGAGCAGTACTTC. As protein: CASSITMGSSYEQYF.

The chain has TRBV2 and TRBJ2-3; 7 bases agree with TRBD1. CDR3 length equals 16 residues. CDR1 is SNHLY and CDR2 is FYNNEI in the germline V gene. V gave up 5 bases and J gave up 3 bases; unmatched junction bases: 11. The CDR3 DNA reads as TGTGCCAGCAGTTCCCCGCAGGGACAGCAAACAGATACGCAGTATTTT. Translation gives CASSSPQGQQTDTQYF.

This chain connects TRBV7-9 to TRBJ2-2; TRBD1 matches 10 bases. With 2 bases clipped from V and 3 bases from J, the junction kept 6 bases outside the gene matches. There are 17 residues in the CDR3. From germline, CDR1 is SEHNR and CDR2 FQNEAQ (reference sequence). Written as DNA, the CDR3 is TGTGCCAGCAGCTTAATGCCCGGGACAGGGGACACCGGGGAGCTGTTTTTT. It translates to CASSLMPGTGDTGELFF.

On this clone itself: This CDR3 is also generated by other DNA sequences in the sample. This chain links TRBV5-4 with TRBJ2-7; D is uncertain. The V end was cut by 4 bases, the J end by 0 bases, with 14 bases between. CDR3 length: 15 residues. Germline V CDR1 and CDR2: SGHNT, YYREEE (reference sequence). The CDR3 sequence is CASSLDPGNSYEQYF. The CDR3 bases are TGTGCCAGCAGCCTGGACCCGGGCAACTCCTACGAGCAGTACTTC.

The chain recombines TRBV5-4 with TRBJ2-1; 8 positions match TRBD1. Germline-derived CDR1 and CDR2 are SGHNT and YYREEE (reference sequence). The CDR3 sequence is 17 residues long. V lost 1 base to trimming and J lost 2 bases; unmatched junction nucleotides: 8. Written as DNA, the CDR3 is TGTGCCAGCAGCTTGTCACGGGACAGGACAACCTACAATGAGCAGTTCTTC. Its protein is CASSLSRDRTTYNEQFF.

The rearrangement links TRBV18 to TRBJ2-2; 8 bases are a match to TRBD2. The CDR3 totals 17 residues. Trimming removed 3 bases from V and 0 bases from J; junction bases left unmatched: 6. CDR1 is KGHSH, CDR2 LQKENI, per germline. This CDR3 reads CASSPTRLASNTGELFF. The DNA for the CDR3 is TGTGCCAGCTCACCTACAAGACTAGCGTCGAACACCGGGGAGCTGTTTTTT.

This clone was found once. The chain carries TRBV7-2 and TRBJ2-4; D perhaps matches TRBD2 (6 bases). Germline lookup yields CDR1 SGHTA and CDR2 FQGNSA. With 1 base removed from V and 8 bases from J, the gap between germline ends came to 9 bases. This CDR3 has 13 residues. The CDR3 region is CASSLGGVDIQYF. In nucleotides, the CDR3 is TGTGCCAGCAGCTTAGGGGGGGTAGACATTCAGTACTTC.

The chain uses TRBV2 and TRBJ2-1; 12 bases align to TRBD1. Per germline, CDR1 SNHLY and CDR2 FYNNEI. Germline trimming cut 6 bases from V and 10 bases from J; bases unmatched to any gene: 10. The CDR3 contains 15 residues. The CDR3 DNA reads TGTGCCAGCAGGAAAGAGGGACAGGGGGCTCGAGAGCAGTTCTTC. This gives the protein CASRKEGQGAREQFF.

The J gene is TRBJ1-2, the V gene TRBV30; 12 bases line up with TRBD1. J lost 3 bases, V lost 8 bases, and 7 bases had no gene match. Germline-derived CDR1 and CDR2 are GTSNPN and SVGIG (reference sequence). There are 14 residues in the CDR3. The CDR3 nucleotides are TGTGCCCGAAGGGGACAGGGGGCGGACTATGGCTACACCTTC. Its protein is CARRGQGADYGYTF.

The V gene is TRBV6-6, the J gene TRBJ1-1, with a possible D match to TRBD1 (5 bases). Trimming stripped 4 bases from V and 4 bases from J, with 13 bases between. Germline V gives CDR1 MNHNY, CDR2 SVGAGI (reference sequence). This CDR3 is built from 14 residues. The DNA for the CDR3 is TGTGCCAGCAGTTTTATCAGGGTGGGCACTGAAGCTTTCTTT. It specifies CASSFIRVGTEAFF.

This rearrangement joins TRBV2 to TRBJ2-1, with D possibly matching TRBD1 (5 bases). The CDR3 is 12 amino acids. Germline lookup yields CDR1 SNHLY and CDR2 FYNNEI. V was clipped by 5 bases and J by 10 bases, with 12 bases between them. CDR3 DNA: TGTGCCAGCAGTCTACAGGTAAAGGAGCAGTTCTTC. Residues: CASSLQVKEQFF.

This clone was found once. J is TRBJ1-3 and V is TRBV5-6; D is ambiguous. This CDR3 has 15 residues. Germline V gene lookup returns CDR1 SGHDT and CDR2 YYEEEE. Trimming cost V 4 bases and J 1 base, with 12 bases left between them. For the CDR3, the DNA is TGTGCCAGCAGCCCGGAGACATATTCTGGAAACACCATATATTTT. Amino acid sequence: CASSPETYSGNTIYF.

V gene TRBV7-2 combines with J gene TRBJ2-1; D gene uncertain. Germline assignment: CDR1 SGHTA and CDR2 FQGNSA. This CDR3 contains 12 residues. Trimming took 5 bases from V and 0 from J, leaving 2 bases between them. The chain's CDR3 is CASSPSYNEQFF. CDR3 nucleotide sequence: TGTGCCAGCAGCCCCTCCTACAATGAGCAGTTCTTC.

The rearrangement uses TRBV7-2 and TRBJ2-5, with D perhaps matching TRBD2 (5 bases). The CDR3 totals 15 residues. Trimming pared 2 bases from V and 2 bases from J, leaving 12 bases between. The V gene's germline CDR1 is SGHTA and CDR2 FQGNSA. The CDR3 DNA reads as TGTGCCAGCAGCTTACGCCAGCGGAAACAAGAGACCCAGTACTTC. It codes for CASSLRQRKQETQYF.

This clone was counted many times. Different DNA sequences within this sample yield the same CDR3. V and J are TRBV14 and TRBJ2-5; 15 nucleotides align to TRBD2. Per germline, CDR1 SGHDN and CDR2 FVKESK. The V segment lost 6 bases and the J segment 3 bases; nucleotides outside the gene matches: 2. CDR3 length equals 15 residues. In nucleotides, the CDR3 is TGTGCCAGCAGTAGGACTAGCGGGAGGGAAGAGACCCAGTACTTC. Protein product: CASSRTSGREETQYF.

V and J are TRBV7-2 and TRBJ2-7; D gene ambiguous. CDR3 length equals 13 residues. Trimming stripped 3 bases from V and 0 bases from J, with 6 bases between. Germline loops: CDR1 SGHTA, CDR2 FQGNSA. The DNA for the CDR3 is TGTGCCAGCAGCTTTCCTAACTCCTACGAGCAGTACTTC. It codes for CASSFPNSYEQYF.